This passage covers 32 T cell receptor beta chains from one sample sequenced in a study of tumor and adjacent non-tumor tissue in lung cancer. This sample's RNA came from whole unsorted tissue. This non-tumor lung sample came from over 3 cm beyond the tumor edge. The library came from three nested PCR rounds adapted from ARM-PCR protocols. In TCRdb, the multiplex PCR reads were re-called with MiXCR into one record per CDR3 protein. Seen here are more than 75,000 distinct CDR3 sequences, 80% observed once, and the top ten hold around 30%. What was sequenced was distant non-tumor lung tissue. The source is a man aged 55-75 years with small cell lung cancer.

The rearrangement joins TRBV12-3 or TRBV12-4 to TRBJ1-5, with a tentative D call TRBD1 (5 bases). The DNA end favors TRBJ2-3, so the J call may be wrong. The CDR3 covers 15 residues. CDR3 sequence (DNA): TGTGCCAGCAGTTCGCAGCAGGGTAGTGGTCAGCTCCAGTATTTT. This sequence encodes CASSSQQGSGQLQYF.

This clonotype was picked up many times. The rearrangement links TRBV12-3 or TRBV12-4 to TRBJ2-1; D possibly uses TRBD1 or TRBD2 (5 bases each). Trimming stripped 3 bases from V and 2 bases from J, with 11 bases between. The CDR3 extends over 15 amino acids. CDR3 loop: CASSFVGDPYNEQFF. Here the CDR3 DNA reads TGTGCCAGCAGTTTCGTGGGGGACCCCTACAATGAGCAGTTCTTC.

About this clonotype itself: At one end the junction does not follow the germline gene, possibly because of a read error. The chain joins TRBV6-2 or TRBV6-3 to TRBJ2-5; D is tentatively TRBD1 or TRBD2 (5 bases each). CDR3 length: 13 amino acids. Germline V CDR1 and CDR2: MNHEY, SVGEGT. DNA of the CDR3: TGTGCCATCAGATCCGGGTCGCCTGGGACCCAATACTTC. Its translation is CAIRSGSPGTQYF.

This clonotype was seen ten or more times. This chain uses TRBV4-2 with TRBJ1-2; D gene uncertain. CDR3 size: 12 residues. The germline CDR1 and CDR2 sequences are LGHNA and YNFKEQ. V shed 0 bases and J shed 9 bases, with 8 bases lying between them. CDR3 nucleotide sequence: TGTGCCAGCAGCCAAGAATACGGTAGCTACACCTTC. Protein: CASSQEYGSYTF.

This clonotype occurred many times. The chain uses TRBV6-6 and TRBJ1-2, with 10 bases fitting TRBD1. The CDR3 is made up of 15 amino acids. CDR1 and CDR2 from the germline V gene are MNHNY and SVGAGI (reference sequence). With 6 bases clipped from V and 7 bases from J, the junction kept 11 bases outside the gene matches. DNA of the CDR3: TGTGCCAGCAGAGCCACGGGGACAGGGGTTTCTGGCTACACCTTC. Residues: CASRATGTGVSGYTF.

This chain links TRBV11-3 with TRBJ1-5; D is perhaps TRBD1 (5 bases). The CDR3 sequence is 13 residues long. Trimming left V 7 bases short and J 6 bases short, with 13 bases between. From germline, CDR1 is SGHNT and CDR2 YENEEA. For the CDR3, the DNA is TGTGCCAGCACGCCGGGGAGGGGTCAGCCCCAGCATTTT. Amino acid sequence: CASTPGRGQPQHF.

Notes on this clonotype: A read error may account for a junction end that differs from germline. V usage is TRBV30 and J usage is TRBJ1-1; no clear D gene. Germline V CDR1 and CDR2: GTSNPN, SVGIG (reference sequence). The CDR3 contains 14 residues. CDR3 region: CAWRRAAMNAEAFF. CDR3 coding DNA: TGTGCCTGGAGACGGGCAGCCATGAACGCTGAAGCTTTCTTT.

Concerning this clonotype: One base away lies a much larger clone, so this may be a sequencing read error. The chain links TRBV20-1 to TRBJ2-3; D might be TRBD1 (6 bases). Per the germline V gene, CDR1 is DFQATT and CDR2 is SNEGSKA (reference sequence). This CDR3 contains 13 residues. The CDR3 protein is CTARDWGPDTQYF. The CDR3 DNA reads TGCACTGCTAGAGATTGGGGGCCAGATACGCAGTATTTT.

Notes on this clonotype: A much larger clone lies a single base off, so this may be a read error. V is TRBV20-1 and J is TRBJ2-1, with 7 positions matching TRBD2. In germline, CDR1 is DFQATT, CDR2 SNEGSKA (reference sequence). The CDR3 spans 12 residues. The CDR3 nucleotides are TGCAGTCCTAGAAAGGGAGGGAGTGAGCAGTTCTTC. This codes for CSPRKGGSEQFF.

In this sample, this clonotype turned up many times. The CDR3 spells CSARVPRGPEKLFF. CDR3 bases: TGCAGTGCTAGAGTCCCCAGGGGGCCTGAAAAACTGTTTTTT. The chain recombines TRBV20-1 with TRBJ1-4; 8 bases are shared with TRBD1. Germline CDR1 reads DFQATT; CDR2 reads SNEGSKA (reference sequence). CDR3 length: 14 residues. J gave up 7 bases and V 1 base, and 5 bases lay outside the gene matches.

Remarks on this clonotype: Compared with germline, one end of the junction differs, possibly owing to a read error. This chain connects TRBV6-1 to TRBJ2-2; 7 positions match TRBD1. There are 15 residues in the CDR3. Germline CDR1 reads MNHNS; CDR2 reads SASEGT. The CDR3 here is CASSASDKGAGEPFF. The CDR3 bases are TGTGCCAGCAGTGCCTCAGACAAGGGGGCCGGGGAGCCGTTTTTT.

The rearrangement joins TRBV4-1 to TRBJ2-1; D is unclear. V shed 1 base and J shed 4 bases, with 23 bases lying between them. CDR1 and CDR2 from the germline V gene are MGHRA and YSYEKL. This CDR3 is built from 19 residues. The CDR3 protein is CASSQVMGKGETIYNEQFF. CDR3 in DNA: TGCGCCAGCAGCCAAGTTATGGGGAAGGGCGAGACCATATACAATGAGCAGTTCTTC.

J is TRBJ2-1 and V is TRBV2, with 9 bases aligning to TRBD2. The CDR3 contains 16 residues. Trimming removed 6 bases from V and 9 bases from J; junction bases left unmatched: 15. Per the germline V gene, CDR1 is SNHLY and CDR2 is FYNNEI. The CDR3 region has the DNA TGTGCCAGCAGCGGGGGGACTAGCAGGAGCGGGGGTGAGCAGTTCTTC. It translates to CASSGGTSRSGGEQFF. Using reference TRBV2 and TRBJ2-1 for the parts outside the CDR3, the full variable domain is EPEVTQTPSHQVTQMGQEVILRCVPISNHLYFYWYRQILGQKVEFLVSFYNNEISEKSEIFDDQFSVERPDGSNFTLKIRSTKLEDSAMYFCASSGGTSRSGGEQFFGPGTRLTVL.

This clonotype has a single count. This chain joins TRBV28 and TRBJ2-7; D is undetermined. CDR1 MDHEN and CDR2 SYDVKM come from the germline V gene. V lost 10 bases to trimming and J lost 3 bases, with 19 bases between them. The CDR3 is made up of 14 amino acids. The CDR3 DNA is TGTGCCAACAGCCCCCGGTGGCAAAGCTACGAGCAGTACTTC. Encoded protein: CANSPRWQSYEQYF.

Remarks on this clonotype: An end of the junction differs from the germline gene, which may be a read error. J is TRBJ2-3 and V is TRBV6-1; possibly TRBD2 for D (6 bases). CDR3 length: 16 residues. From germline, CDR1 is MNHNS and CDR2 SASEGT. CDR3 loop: CASSVYGGKGTDTQYF. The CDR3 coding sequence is TGTGCCAGCAGTGTGTACGGGGGTAAGGGCACAGATACGCAATATTTT.

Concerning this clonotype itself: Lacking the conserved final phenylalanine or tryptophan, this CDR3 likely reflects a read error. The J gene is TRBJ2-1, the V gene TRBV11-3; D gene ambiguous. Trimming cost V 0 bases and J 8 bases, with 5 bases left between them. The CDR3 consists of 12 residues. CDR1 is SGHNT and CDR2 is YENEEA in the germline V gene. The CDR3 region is CASSLETYEQFY. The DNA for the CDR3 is TGTGCCAGCAGCTTAGAGACATATGAGCAGTTCTAC.

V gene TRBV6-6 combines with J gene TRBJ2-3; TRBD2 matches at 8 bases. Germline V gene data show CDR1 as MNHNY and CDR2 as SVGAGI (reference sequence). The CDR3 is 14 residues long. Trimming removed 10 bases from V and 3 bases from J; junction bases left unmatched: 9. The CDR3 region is CATYSSGNTDTQYF. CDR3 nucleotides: TGTGCCACATATAGTAGCGGGAATACAGATACGCAGTATTTT.

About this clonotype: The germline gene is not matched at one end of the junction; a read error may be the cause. Here the CDR3 reads CASGLGRIKTGTFVKNIQYF. CDR3 DNA: TGTGCTAGTGGTTTGGGCCGTATTAAGACAGGGACGTTCGTCAAAAACATTCAGTATTTC. The rearrangement uses TRBV12-5 and TRBJ2-4; 7 bases line up with TRBD1. This CDR3 has 20 amino acids. Looked up from germline, CDR1 is LGHNT and CDR2 is FRNRAP.

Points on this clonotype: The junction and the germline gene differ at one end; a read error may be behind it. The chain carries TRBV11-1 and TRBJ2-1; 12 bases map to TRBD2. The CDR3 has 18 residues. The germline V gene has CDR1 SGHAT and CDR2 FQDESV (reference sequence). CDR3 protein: CASSPESRTSGTGNEKFF. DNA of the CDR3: TGTGCCAGCAGCCCAGAATCGAGGACTAGCGGGACTGGTAATGAGAAGTTCTTC.

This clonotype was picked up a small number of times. The CDR3 coding sequence is TGTGCCAGCAACCTGGAAGTGGGAGTGAATGAGCAGTTCTTC. It codes for CASNLEVGVNEQFF. This chain links TRBV11-2 with TRBJ2-1, with a weak D call TRBD2 (5 bases). CDR1 and CDR2 from the germline V gene are SGHAT and FQNNGV. The CDR3 has 14 amino acids. With 7 bases removed from V and 7 bases from J, the gap between germline ends came to 17 bases.

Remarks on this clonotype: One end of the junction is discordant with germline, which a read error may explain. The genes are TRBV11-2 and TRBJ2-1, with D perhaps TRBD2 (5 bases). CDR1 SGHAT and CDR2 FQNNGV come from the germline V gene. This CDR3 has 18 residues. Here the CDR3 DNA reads TGTGCCAGCAGCTTAGGAGTAGCGAGAGACTACTACTACAATGGGCAGTTCTTC. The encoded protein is CASSLGVARDYYYNGQFF.

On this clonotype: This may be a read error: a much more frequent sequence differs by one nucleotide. CDR3 nucleotide sequence: TGCGCCAGCAGCTTCCGACAGGGGGTCAACTGTGGCTACACCTTC. Protein sequence: CASSFRQGVNCGYTF. V usage is TRBV5-1 and J usage is TRBJ1-2, with 9 positions matching TRBD1. Germline assignment: CDR1 SGHRS and CDR2 YFSETQ. CDR3 length: 15 amino acids. Drawing the rest from reference TRBV5-1 and TRBJ1-2, the complete variable domain is KAGVTQTPRYLIKTRGQQVTLSCSPISGHRSVSWYQQTPGQGLQFLFEYFSETQRNKGNFPGRFSGRQFSNSRSEMNVSTLELGDSALYLCASSFRQGVNCGYTFGSGTRLTVV.

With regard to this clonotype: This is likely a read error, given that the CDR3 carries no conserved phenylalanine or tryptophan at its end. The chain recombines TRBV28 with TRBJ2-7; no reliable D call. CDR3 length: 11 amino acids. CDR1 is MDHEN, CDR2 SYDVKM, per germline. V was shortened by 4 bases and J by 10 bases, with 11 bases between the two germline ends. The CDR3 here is CASSSPREQYL. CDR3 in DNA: TGTGCCAGCAGTTCTCCGCGCGAACAGTACTTA.

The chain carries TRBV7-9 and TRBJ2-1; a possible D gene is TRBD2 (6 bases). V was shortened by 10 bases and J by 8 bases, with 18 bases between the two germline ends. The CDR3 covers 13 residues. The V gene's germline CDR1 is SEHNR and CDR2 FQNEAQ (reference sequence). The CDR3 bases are TGTGCCATCTGCTCGAGGGAGGCCTATGAGCAGTTCTTC. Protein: CAICSREAYEQFF.

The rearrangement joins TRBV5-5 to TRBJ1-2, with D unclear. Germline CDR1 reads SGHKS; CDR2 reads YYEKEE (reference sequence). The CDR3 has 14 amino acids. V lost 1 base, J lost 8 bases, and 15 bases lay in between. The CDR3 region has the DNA TGTGCCAGCAGCTTGACCCCGACCTCTAACGGCTACACCTTC. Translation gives CASSLTPTSNGYTF.

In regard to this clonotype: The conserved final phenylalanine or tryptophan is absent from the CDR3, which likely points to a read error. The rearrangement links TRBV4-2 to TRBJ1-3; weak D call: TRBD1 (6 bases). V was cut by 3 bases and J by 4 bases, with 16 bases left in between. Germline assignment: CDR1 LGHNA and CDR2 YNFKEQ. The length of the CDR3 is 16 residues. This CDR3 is CASSQPRGSSGNTIYL. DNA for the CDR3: TGTGCCAGCAGCCAGCCCAGGGGATCGTCCGGAAACACCATATATTTA.

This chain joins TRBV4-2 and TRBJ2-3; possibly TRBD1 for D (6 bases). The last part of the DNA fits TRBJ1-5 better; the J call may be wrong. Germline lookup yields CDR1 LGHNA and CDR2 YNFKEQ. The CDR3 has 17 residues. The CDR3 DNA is TGTGCCAGCAATCAAGTTCAACAGGGTGGGTGGACAGATACGCAGCATTTT. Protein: CASNQVQQGGWTDTQHF.

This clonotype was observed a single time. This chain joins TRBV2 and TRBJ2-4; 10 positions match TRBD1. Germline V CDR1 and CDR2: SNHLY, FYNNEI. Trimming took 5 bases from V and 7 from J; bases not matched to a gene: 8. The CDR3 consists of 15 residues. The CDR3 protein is CASSPTEGQGNIQYF. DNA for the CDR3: TGTGCCAGCAGTCCAACCGAGGGACAGGGGAACATTCAGTACTTC.

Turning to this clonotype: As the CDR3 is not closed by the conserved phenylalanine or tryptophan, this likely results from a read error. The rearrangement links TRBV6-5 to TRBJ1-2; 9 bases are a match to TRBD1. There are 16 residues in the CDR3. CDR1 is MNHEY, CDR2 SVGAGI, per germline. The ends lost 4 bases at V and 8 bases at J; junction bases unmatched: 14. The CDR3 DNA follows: TGTGCCAGCAGTTCCTACAGGGGGCAGGCAGAGGGGGGCTACACCGTC. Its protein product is CASSSYRGQAEGGYTV.

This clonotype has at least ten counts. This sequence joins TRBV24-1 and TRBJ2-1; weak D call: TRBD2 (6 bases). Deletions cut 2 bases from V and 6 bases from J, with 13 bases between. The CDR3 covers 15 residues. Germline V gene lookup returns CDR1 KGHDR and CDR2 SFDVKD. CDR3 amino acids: CATSDSSRDSNEQFF. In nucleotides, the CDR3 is TGTGCCACCAGTGATTCCAGCCGGGACTCCAATGAGCAGTTCTTC.

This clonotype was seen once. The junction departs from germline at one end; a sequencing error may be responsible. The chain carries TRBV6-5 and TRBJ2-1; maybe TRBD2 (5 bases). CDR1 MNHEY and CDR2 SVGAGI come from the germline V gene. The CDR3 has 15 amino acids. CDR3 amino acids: CASSYSEGVDNELFF. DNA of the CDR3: TGTGCCAGCAGTTACTCTGAGGGAGTGGATAATGAGCTGTTCTTC.

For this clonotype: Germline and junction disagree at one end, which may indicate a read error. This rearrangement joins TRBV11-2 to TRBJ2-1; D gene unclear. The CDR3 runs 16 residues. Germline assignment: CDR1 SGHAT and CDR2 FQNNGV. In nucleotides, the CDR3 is TGTGCCAGCAGCTTAGTGCATCTGGCCACGGCCAATGCGCAGTTCTTC. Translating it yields CASSLVHLATANAQFF.